Listed below are T cell receptor beta chains from one sample, sequenced in a study of ipilimumab plus nivolumab after autologous stem cell transplantation. The method was immunoSEQ multiplex PCR; TCRdb's version includes in-frame clones alone and lacks a portion of them. The sample has roughly 15,000 clones; about 80% are singletons. The specimen comprised PBMCs, sampled in a trial of ipilimumab plus nivolumab as post-transplant consolidation. The receptors were gathered from a male donor with diffuse large B-cell lymphoma. CDR3s include the opening cysteine and the closing phenylalanine or tryptophan. Each record gives: J gene, D gene, V gene, clone size, CDR3 protein, CDR3 DNA. D genes are given only for firm matches. Not every row has a clone size; where given, it reads once, few, many or a size class.

J: TRBJ1-2; D: -; V: TRBV4-2; size: once; CDR3: CASSQEGVGNYGYTF; DNA: TGTGCCAGCAGCCAAGAGGGGGTGGGAAACTATGGCTACACCTTC
J: TRBJ2-7; D: TRBD2; V: TRBV5-5; size: few; CDR3: CASSGLAVSYEQYF; DNA: TGTGCCAGCAGCGGCCTAGCGGTCTCCTACGAGCAGTACTTC
J: TRBJ2-7; D: -; V: TRBV9; size: medium-sized; CDR3: CASSADPTRGSEQYF; DNA: TGTGCCAGCAGCGCCGACCCTACCCGGGGTTCCGAGCAGTACTTC
J: TRBJ1-1; D: -; V: TRBV7-9; size: -; CDR3: CASSPQGRTEAFF; DNA: TGTGCCAGCAGCCCCCAGGGTAGGACTGAAGCTTTCTTT
J: TRBJ2-7; D: TRBD1; V: TRBV5-1; size: -; CDR3: CASSFGTASSYEQYF; DNA: TGCGCCAGCAGCTTCGGGACAGCCTCCTCCTACGAGCAGTACTTC
J: TRBJ1-5; D: -; V: TRBV6-5; size: -; CDR3: CASSYSTPSSNQPQHF; DNA: TGTGCCAGCAGTTACTCGACCCCGTCTAGCAATCAGCCCCAGCATTTT
J: TRBJ2-5; D: TRBD2; V: TRBV6-5; size: -; CDR3: CASSYSERGTGTTQYF; DNA: TGTGCCAGCAGTTACTCCGAGCGGGGGACGGGTACGACCCAGTACTTC
J: TRBJ2-3; D: -; V: TRBV10-1; size: -; CDR3: CASSEGFSSTDTQYF; DNA: TGCGCCAGCAGCGAGGGGTTTTCTAGCACAGATACGCAGTATTTT
J: TRBJ1-6; D: -; V: TRBV4-1; size: -; CDR3: CASSQDVQGIRSYNSPLHF; DNA: TGCGCCAGCAGCCAAGATGTGCAGGGCATCCGCTCCTATAATTCACCCCTCCACTTT
J: TRBJ2-3; D: TRBD2; V: TRBV18; size: -; CDR3: CASSSSGGTTDTQYF; DNA: TGTGCCAGCTCATCTAGCGGGGGGACGACAGATACGCAGTATTTT